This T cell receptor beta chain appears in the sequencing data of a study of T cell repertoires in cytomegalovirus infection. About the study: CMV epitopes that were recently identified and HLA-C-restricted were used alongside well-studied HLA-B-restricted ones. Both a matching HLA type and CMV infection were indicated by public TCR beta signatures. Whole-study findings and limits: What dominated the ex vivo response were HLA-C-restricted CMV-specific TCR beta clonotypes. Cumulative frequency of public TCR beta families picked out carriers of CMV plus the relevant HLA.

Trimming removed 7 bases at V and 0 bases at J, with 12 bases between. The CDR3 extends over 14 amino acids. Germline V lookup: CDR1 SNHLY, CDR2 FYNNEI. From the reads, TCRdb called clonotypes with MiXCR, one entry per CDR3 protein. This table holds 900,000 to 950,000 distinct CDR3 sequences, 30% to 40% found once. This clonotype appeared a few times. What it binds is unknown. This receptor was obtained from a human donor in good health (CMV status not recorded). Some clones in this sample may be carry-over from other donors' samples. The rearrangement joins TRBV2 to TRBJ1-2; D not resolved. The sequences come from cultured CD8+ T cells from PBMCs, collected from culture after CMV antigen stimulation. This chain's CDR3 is CASIPPAANYGYTF. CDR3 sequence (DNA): TGTGCCAGCATTCCCCCCGCAGCTAACTATGGCTACACCTTC.